These T cell receptor beta chains were read from a single sample in a study of shared clonotypes between healthy human individuals. Libraries were prepared by immunoSEQ multiplex PCR; TCRdb keeps only in-frame clonotypes and omits some of them. The repertoire holds nearly 1 million clones, with less than 85% as singletons. Sequenced sample: memory CD4+ T cells sorted from blood. All receptors derive from a man between 18 and 35 years old in good health. Each CDR3 is given with its conserved first and last residue. The order of the fields is clone size, D gene, J gene, V gene, CDR3 protein, CDR3 DNA. D genes are given only for firm matches. The size field is filled for only some rows; it gives once, few, many or a size class.

clone_size: once; d_call: TRBD2; j_call: TRBJ2-1; v_call: TRBV7-9; cdr3_aa: CASSLAVLAGGSSYNEQFF; cdr3_nt: TGTGCCAGCAGCTTAGCGGTCCTAGCGGGGGGAAGCTCCTACAATGAGCAGTTCTTC
clone_size: -; d_call: -; j_call: TRBJ2-1; v_call: TRBV4-3; cdr3_aa: CASSQDRLAYNEQFF; cdr3_nt: TGCGCCAGCAGCCAAGATCGGCTAGCGTACAATGAGCAGTTCTTC
clone_size: -; d_call: TRBD2; j_call: TRBJ2-3; v_call: TRBV30; cdr3_aa: CAWGLAGTDTQYF; cdr3_nt: TGTGCCTGGGGACTAGCGGGCACAGATACGCAGTATTTT
clone_size: -; d_call: TRBD1; j_call: TRBJ1-2; v_call: TRBV30; cdr3_aa: CAWRTGYVSNYGYTF; cdr3_nt: TGTGCCTGGAGGACAGGGTATGTGTCCAACTATGGCTACACCTTC
clone_size: -; d_call: TRBD1; j_call: TRBJ2-7; v_call: TRBV5-1; cdr3_aa: CASSLAGQGSYEQYF; cdr3_nt: TGCGCCAGCAGCTTGGCGGGACAGGGATCCTACGAGCAGTACTTC
clone_size: -; d_call: -; j_call: TRBJ1-1; v_call: TRBV28; cdr3_aa: CASGNGGNTEAFF; cdr3_nt: TGTGCCAGCGGCAACGGGGGGAACACTGAAGCTTTCTTT
clone_size: few; d_call: -; j_call: TRBJ1-5; v_call: TRBV18; cdr3_aa: CASSGGGDQPQHF; cdr3_nt: TGTGCCAGCTCGGGGGGTGGGGATCAGCCCCAGCATTTT
clone_size: few; d_call: -; j_call: TRBJ2-6; v_call: TRBV19; cdr3_aa: CASSIGWSGANVLTF; cdr3_nt: TGTGCCAGTAGTATAGGATGGTCTGGGGCCAACGTCCTGACTTTC
clone_size: -; d_call: -; j_call: TRBJ2-2; v_call: TRBV7-8; cdr3_aa: CASSLAVNTGELFF; cdr3_nt: TGTGCCAGCAGCTTAGCGGTGAACACCGGGGAGCTGTTTTTT
clone_size: -; d_call: -; j_call: TRBJ2-2; v_call: TRBV5-1; cdr3_aa: CASSLVGQLRAGELFF; cdr3_nt: TGCGCCAGCAGCTTGGTTGGACAACTAAGGGCCGGGGAGCTGTTTTTT